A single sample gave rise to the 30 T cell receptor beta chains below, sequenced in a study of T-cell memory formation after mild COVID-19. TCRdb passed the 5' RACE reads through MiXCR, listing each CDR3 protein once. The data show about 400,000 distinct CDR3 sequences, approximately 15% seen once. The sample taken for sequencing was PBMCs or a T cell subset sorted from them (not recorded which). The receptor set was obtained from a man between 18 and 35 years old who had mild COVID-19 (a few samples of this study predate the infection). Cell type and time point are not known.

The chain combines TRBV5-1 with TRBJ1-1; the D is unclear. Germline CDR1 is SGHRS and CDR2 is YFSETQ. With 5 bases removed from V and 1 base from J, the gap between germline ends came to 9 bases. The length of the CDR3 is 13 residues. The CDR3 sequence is CASRITANTEAFF. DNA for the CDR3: TGCGCCAGCAGAATAACCGCGAACACTGAAGCTTTCTTT. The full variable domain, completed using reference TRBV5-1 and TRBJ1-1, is KAGVTQTPRYLIKTRGQQVTLSCSPISGHRSVSWYQQTPGQGLQFLFEYFSETQRNKGNFPGRFSGRQFSNSRSEMNVSTLELGDSALYLCASRITANTEAFFGQGTRLTVV.

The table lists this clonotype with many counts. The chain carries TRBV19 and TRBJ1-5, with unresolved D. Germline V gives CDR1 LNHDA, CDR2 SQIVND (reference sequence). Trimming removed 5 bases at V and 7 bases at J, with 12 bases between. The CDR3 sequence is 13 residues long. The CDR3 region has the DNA TGTGCCAGTAGTGACGGGGTGAGACAGCCCCAGCATTTT. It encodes CASSDGVRQPQHF.

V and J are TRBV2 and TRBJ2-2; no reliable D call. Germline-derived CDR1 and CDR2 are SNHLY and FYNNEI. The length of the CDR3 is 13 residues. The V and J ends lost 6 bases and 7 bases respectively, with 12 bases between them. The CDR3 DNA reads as TGTGCCAGCAGGCGCTCCAGTAGCGGGGAGCTGTTTTTT. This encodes CASRRSSSGELFF.

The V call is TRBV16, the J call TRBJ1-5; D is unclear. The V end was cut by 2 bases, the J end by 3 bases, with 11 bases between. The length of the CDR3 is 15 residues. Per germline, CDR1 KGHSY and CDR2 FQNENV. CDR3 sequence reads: CASSQSERANQPQHF. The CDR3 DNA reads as TGTGCCAGCAGCCAAAGCGAAAGGGCCAATCAGCCCCAGCATTTT.

CDR3 DNA: TGTGCCAGCAGTGAGGATCCGAGGTGGGGTCCTAGGCGGCAGTACGTC. This translates into CASSEDPRWGPRRQYV. The genes are TRBV5-6 and TRBJ2-7; D uncertain. V gave up 5 bases and J gave up 9 bases, with 27 bases separating them. Germline V gene data show CDR1 as SGHDT and CDR2 as YYEEEE. The CDR3 covers 16 residues.

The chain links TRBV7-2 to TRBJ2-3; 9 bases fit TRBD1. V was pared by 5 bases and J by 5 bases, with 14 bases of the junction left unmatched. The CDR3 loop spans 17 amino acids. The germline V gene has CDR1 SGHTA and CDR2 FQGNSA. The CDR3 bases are TGTGCCAGCAGCATTAAAACAACAGGGGGCTTGGGAGATACGCAGTATTTT. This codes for CASSIKTTGGLGDTQYF.

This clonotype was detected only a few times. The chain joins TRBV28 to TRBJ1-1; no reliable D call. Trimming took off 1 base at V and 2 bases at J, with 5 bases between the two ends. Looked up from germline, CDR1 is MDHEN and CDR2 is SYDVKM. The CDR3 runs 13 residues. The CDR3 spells CASSLSVNTEAFF. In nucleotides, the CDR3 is TGTGCCAGCAGTTTATCCGTAAACACTGAAGCTTTCTTT.

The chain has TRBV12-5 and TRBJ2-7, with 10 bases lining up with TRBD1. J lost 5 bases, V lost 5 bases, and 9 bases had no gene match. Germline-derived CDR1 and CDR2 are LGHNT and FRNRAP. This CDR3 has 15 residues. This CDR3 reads CASGPVDRGHHEQYF. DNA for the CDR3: TGTGCTAGTGGTCCGGTTGACAGGGGGCACCACGAGCAGTACTTC.

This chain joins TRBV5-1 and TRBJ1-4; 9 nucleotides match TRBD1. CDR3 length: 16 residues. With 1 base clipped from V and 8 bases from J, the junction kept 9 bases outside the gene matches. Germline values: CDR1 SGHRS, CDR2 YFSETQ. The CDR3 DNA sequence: TGCGCCAGCAGCTTGTTACCGGGACAGGGACCCGAAAAACTGTTTTTT. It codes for CASSLLPGQGPEKLFF.

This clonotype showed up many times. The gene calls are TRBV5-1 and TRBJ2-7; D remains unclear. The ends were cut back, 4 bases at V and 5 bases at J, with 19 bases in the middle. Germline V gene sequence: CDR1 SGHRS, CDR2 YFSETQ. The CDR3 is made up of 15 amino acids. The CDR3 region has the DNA TGCGCCAGCAGCCCTGCGGTTCTCTCGGAGAACGAGCAGTACTTC. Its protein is CASSPAVLSENEQYF.

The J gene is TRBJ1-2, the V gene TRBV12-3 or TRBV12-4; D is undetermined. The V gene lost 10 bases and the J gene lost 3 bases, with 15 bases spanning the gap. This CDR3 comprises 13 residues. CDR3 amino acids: CATTAGLDYGYTF. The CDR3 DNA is TGTGCCACCACGGCGGGGTTGGACTATGGCTACACCTTC.

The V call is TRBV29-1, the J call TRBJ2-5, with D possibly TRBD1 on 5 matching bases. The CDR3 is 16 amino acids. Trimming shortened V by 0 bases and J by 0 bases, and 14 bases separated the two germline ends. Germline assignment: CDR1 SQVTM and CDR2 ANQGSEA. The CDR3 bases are TGCAGCGTTGAAGATGCCGCAGGGCTGGACCAAGAGACCCAGTACTTC. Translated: CSVEDAAGLDQETQYF.

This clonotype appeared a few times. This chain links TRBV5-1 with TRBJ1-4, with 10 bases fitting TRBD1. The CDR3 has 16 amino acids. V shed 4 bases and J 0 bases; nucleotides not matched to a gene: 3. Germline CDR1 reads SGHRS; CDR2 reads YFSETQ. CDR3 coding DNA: TGCGCCAGCAGCGCAGGACAGGGGGCAACTAATGAAAAACTGTTTTTT. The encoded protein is CASSAGQGATNEKLFF.

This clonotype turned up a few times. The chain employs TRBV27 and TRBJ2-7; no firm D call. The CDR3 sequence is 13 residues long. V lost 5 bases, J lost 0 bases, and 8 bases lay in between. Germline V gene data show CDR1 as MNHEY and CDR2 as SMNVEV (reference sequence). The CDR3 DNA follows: TGTGCCAGCAGTCCCTTCGGCTCCTACGAGCAGTACTTC. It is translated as CASSPFGSYEQYF.

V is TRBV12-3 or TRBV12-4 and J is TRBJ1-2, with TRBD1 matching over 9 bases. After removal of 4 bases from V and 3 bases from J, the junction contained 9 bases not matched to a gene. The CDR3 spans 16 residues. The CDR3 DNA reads TGTGCCAGCAGTTCTGGGACAGGGTACTACGACTATGGCTACACCTTC. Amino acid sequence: CASSSGTGYYDYGYTF.

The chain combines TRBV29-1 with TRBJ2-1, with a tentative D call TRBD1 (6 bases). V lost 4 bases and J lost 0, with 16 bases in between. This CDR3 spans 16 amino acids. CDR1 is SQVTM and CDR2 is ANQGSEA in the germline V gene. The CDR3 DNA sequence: TGCAGCGTTGTGCCCATTCAGGGGCGCTCCTACAATGAGCAGTTCTTC. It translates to CSVVPIQGRSYNEQFF.

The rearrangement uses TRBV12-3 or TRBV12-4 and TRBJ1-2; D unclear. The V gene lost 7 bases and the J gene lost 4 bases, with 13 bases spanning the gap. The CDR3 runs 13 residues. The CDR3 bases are TGTGCCAGCATGTTATCCCTCAGCTATGGCTACACCTTC. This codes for CASMLSLSYGYTF.

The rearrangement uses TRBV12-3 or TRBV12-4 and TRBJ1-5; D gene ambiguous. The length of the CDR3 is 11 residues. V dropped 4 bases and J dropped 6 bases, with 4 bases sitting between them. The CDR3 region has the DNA TGTGCCAGCAGTTATGGTCAGCCCCAGCATTTT. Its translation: CASSYGQPQHF.

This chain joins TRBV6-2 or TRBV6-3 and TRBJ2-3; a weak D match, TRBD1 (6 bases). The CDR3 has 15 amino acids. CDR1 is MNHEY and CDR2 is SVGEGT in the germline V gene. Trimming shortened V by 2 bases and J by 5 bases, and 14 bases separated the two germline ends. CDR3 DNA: TGTGCCAGCAGTTACATACAGGGTGTAGGAGATACGCAGTATTTT. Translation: CASSYIQGVGDTQYF.

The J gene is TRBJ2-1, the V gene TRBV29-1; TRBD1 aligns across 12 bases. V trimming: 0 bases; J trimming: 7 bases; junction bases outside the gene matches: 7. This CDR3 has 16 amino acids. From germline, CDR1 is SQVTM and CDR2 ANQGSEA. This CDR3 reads CSVEDGTGGFLNEQFF. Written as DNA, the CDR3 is TGCAGCGTTGAAGACGGGACAGGGGGCTTTTTAAATGAGCAGTTCTTC.

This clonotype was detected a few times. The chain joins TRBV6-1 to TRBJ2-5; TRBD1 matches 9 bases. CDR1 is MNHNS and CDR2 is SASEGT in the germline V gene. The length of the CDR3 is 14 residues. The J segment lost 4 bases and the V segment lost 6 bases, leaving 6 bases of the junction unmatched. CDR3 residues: CASRGQGYRETQYF. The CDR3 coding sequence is TGTGCCAGCAGGGGACAGGGTTACCGAGAGACCCAGTACTTC.

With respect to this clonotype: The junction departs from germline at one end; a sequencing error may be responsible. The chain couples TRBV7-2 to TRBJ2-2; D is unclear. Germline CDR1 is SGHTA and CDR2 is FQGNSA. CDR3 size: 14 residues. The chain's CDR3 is CASSLGQVPGELFF. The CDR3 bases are TGTGCAAGCAGCTTAGGTCAGGTCCCCGGGGAGCTGTTTTTT.

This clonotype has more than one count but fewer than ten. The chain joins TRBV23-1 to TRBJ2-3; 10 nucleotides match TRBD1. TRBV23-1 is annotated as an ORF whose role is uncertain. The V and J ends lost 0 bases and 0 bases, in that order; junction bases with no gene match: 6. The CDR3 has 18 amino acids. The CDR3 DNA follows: TGCGCCAGCAGTCAATCGCGGGGACAGGGGAGGAGCACAGATACGCAGTATTTT. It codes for CASSQSRGQGRSTDTQYF.

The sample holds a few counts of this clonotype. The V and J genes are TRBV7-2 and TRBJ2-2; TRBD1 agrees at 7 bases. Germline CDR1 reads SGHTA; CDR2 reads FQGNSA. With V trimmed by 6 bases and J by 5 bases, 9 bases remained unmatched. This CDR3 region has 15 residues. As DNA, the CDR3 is TGTGCCAGCAGAGGGGGCCGGGGTGAAACCGGGGAGCTGTTTTTT. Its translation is CASRGGRGETGELFF.

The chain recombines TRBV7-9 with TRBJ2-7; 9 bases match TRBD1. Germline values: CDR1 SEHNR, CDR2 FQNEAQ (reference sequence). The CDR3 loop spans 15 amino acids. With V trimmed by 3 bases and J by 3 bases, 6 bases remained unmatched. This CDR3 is CASSFRTGAIYEQYF. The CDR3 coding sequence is TGTGCCAGCAGCTTTCGGACAGGGGCCATCTACGAGCAGTACTTC.

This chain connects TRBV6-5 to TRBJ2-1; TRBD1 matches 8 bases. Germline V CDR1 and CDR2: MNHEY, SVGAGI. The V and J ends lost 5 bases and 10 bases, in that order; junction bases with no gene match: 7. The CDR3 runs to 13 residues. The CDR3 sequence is CASSRQGINEQFF. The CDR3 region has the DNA TGTGCCAGCAGTCGACAGGGGATTAACGAGCAGTTCTTC.

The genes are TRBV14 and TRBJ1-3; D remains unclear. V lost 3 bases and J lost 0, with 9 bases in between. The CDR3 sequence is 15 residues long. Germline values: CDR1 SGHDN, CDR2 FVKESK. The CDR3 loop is CASSHVVPSGNTIYF. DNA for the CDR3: TGTGCCAGCAGCCATGTCGTACCCTCTGGAAACACCATATATTTT.

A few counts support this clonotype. The CDR3 is CASTGSQETQYF. The CDR3 DNA reads as TGCGCCAGCACCGGGTCCCAAGAGACCCAGTACTTC. The J gene is TRBJ2-5, the V gene TRBV5-1; D is uncertain. Deletions cut 6 bases from V and 1 base from J, with 7 bases between. The CDR3 is 12 residues long. Germline V gene sequence: CDR1 SGHRS, CDR2 YFSETQ.

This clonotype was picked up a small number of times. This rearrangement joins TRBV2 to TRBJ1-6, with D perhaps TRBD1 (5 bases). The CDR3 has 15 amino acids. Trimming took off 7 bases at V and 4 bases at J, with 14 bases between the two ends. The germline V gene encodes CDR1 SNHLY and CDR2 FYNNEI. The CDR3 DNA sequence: TGTGCCAGCAACTCTGGGACGGCGTATAATTCACCCCTCCACTTT. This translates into CASNSGTAYNSPLHF.

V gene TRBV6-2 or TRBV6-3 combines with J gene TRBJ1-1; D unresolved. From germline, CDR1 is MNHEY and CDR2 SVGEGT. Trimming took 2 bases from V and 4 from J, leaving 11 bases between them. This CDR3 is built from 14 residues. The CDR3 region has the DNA TGTGCCAGCAGTTACCCCGAGCAGGCCACTGAAGCTTTCTTT. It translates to CASSYPEQATEAFF.